This T cell receptor beta chain was profiled in a study of CD8+ T cells in alopecia areata. cDNA prepared by RNA extraction and subsequent reverse transcription served as the template for sequencing. Profiling relied on immunoSEQ multiplex PCR, and the TCRdb table lists in-frame clones only, not all of them. The repertoire consists of roughly 150,000 clones, with 45% to 60% occurring once and the leading ten covering 15% to 20%. The CDR3 covers 14 residues. Germline values: CDR1 SQVTM, CDR2 ANQGSEA. Deletions cut 4 bases from V and 4 bases from J, with 17 bases between. Treatment denoted: oral pan-JAK inhibitor, 5-10 mg twice daily.

V usage is TRBV29-1 and J usage is TRBJ2-7, with D perhaps TRBD1 (8 bases). The TCR originated in a human donor with alopecia areata. The specimen comprised CD8+ T cells sorted from blood, sampled at week 4, from a patient treated with tofacitinib. The CDR3, as DNA: TGCAGCGTTGCCGGGGGGACAGGACAGTACGAGCAGTACTTC. This encodes CSVAGGTGQYEQYF.